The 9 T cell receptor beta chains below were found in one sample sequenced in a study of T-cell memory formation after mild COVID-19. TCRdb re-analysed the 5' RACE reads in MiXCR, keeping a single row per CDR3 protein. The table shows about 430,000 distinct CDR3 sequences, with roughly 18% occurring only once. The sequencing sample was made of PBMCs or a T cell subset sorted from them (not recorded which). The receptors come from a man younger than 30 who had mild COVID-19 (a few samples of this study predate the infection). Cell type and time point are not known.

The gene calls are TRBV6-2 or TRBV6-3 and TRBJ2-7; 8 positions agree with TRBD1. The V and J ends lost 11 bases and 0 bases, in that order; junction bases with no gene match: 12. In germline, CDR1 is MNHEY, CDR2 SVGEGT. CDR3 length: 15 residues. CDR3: CASRVATGGSYEQYV. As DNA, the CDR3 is TGTGCCTCAAGGGTGGCCACAGGGGGCTCCTACGAGCAGTACGTC.

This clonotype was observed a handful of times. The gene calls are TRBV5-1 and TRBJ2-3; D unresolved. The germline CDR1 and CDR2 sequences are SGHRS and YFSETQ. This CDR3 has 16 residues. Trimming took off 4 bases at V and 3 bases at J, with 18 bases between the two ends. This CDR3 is CASSASQGDLTDTQYF. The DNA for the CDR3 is TGCGCCAGCAGCGCTTCCCAAGGTGACTTGACAGATACGCAGTATTTT.

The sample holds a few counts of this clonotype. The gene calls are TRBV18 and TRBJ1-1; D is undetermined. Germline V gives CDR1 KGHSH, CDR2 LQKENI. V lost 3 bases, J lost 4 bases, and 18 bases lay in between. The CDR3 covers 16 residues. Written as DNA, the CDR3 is TGTGCCAGCTCACCTGTCGGGCCCACCCTGAGCACTGAAGCTTTCTTT. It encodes CASSPVGPTLSTEAFF.

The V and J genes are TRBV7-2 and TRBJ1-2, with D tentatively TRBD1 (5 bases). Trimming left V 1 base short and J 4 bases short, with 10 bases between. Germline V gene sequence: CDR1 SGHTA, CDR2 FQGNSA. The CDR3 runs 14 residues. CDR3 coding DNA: TGTGCCAGCAGCTTAGTGGGGGGGGTCTATGGCTACACCTTC. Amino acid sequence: CASSLVGGVYGYTF.

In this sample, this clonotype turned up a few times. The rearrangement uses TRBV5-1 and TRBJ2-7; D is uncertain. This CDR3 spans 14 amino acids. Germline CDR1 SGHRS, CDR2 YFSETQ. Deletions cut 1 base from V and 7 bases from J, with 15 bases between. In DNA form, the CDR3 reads TGCGCCAGCAGCTTGCCAGGTACCCCTAAGGAGCAGTACTTC. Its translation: CASSLPGTPKEQYF.

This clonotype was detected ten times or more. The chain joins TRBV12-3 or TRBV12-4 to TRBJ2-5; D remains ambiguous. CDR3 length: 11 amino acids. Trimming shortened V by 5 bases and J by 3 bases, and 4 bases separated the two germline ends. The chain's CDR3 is CASSREETQYF. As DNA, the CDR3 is TGTGCCAGCAGTCGTGAAGAGACCCAGTACTTC.

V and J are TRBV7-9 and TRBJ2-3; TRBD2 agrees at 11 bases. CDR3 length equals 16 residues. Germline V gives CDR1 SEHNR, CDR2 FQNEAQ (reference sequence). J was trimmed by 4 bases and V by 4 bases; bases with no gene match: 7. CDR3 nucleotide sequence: TGTGCCAGCAGCTCCTCGACTAGCGGGGCCTCAGATACGCAGTATTTT. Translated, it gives CASSSSTSGASDTQYF.

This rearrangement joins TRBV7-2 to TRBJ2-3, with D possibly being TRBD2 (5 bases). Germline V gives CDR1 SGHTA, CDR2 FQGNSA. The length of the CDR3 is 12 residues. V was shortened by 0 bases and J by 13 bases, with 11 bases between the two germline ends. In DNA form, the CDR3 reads TGTGCCAGCAGCTTAGCGCGGGTTAGGGAGTATTTT. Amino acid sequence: CASSLARVREYF.

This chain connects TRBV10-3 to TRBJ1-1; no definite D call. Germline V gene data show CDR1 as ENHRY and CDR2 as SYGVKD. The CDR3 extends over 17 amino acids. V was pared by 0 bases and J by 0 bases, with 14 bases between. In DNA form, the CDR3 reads TGTGCCATCAGTGAGTCCCCTTCCACCGTGATGAACACTGAAGCTTTCTTT. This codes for CAISESPSTVMNTEAFF.